The 20 T cell receptor beta chains below come from one sample, sequenced in a study of T cell changes during pregnancy in multiple sclerosis. Some clones are missing from TCRdb's copy, which holds only in-frame ones; the method was immunoSEQ multiplex PCR. This table holds 90,000 to 95,000 clones, over 85% found once. Material: peripheral blood, obtained in the first trimester of pregnancy. Receptors originate from a female donor with multiple sclerosis, enrolled in a pregnancy study.

This clone was seen only a few times. The chain joins TRBV2 to TRBJ2-7; unclear D gene. There are 16 residues in the CDR3. V lost 3 bases and J 1 base, leaving 16 bases between the germline ends. The germline gives CDR1 SNHLY, CDR2 FYNNEI. The CDR3 DNA sequence: TGTGCCAGCAGTGAGGGCCGGTCCGTTATGTCCTACGAGCAGTACTTC. It encodes CASSEGRSVMSYEQYF.

This clone was seen more than once but under ten times. The rearrangement uses TRBV6-1 and TRBJ1-2; the D is unclear. V was pared by 0 bases and J by 6 bases, with 11 bases between. The CDR3 loop spans 14 amino acids. Germline V CDR1 and CDR2: MNHNS, SASEGT. The CDR3 sequence is CASSEAMAVDGYTF. CDR3 DNA sequence: TGTGCCAGCAGTGAAGCGATGGCAGTTGATGGCTACACCTTC.

This chain connects TRBV5-1 to TRBJ2-5; TRBD1 agrees at 7 bases. The V segment lost 5 bases and the J segment 2 bases; nucleotides outside the gene matches: 3. In germline, CDR1 is SGHRS, CDR2 YFSETQ. The CDR3 contains 13 residues. For the CDR3, the DNA is TGCGCCAGCAGTGCCAGGGGGCAAGAGACCCAGTACTTC. This translates into CASSARGQETQYF.

V gene TRBV5-1 combines with J gene TRBJ2-2, with 12 bases aligning to TRBD2. CDR3 length equals 16 residues. The trim removed 4 bases at V and 6 bases at J, leaving 7 bases unmatched. Per the germline V gene, CDR1 is SGHRS and CDR2 is YFSETQ. The CDR3 loop reads CASSTLTSGGAGELFF. The CDR3 nucleotides are TGCGCCAGCAGCACATTGACTAGCGGGGGTGCCGGGGAGCTGTTTTTT.

This clone was detected only a few times. J is TRBJ1-1 and V is TRBV7-9; no reliable D call. This CDR3 has 13 amino acids. Germline V gene sequence: CDR1 SEHNR, CDR2 FQNEAQ (reference sequence). V dropped 3 bases and J dropped 5 bases, with 10 bases sitting between them. The CDR3 is CASSLPHSTEAFF. The CDR3 nucleotides are TGTGCCAGCAGCTTGCCCCACTCGACTGAAGCTTTCTTT.

This rearrangement joins TRBV5-1 to TRBJ2-1, with TRBD1 matching over 7 bases. This CDR3 is built from 14 residues. Trimming at V came to 5 bases and at J to 9 bases, leaving 11 bases not matched to a gene. Germline values: CDR1 SGHRS, CDR2 YFSETQ. CDR3 protein: CASSPEGGSSEQFF. The CDR3 DNA follows: TGCGCCAGCAGTCCTGAAGGGGGCTCGAGTGAGCAGTTCTTC. Supplemented by reference TRBV5-1 and TRBJ2-1, the full variable domain reads KAGVTQTPRYLIKTRGQQVTLSCSPISGHRSVSWYQQTPGQGLQFLFEYFSETQRNKGNFPGRFSGRQFSNSRSEMNVSTLELGDSALYLCASSPEGGSSEQFFGPGTRLTVL.

The J gene is TRBJ2-7, the V gene TRBV25-1, with 7 bases aligning to TRBD1. V lost 2 bases, J lost 2 bases, and 3 bases stayed unmatched. The CDR3 contains 14 residues. Germline CDR1 reads MGHDK; CDR2 reads SYGVNS. DNA for the CDR3: TGTGCCAGCAGTGAACAGGGGACAGCCTACGAGCAGTACTTC. Amino acids: CASSEQGTAYEQYF.

The genes are TRBV18 and TRBJ1-2; 10 bases map to TRBD1. The CDR3 loop spans 15 amino acids. Germline V lookup: CDR1 KGHSH, CDR2 LQKENI. V was clipped by 4 bases and J by 1 base; unmatched bases: 3. The CDR3 DNA reads as TGTGCCAGCTCACTCGGACAGGGGGATAACTATGGCTACACCTTC. Translation: CASSLGQGDNYGYTF.

The genes are TRBV5-1 and TRBJ2-7, with a weak D call TRBD1 (6 bases). In germline, CDR1 is SGHRS, CDR2 YFSETQ. The CDR3 runs to 12 residues. Trimming took off 0 bases at V and 5 bases at J, with 6 bases between the two ends. The CDR3 protein is CASSLDRDEQYF. The CDR3 DNA is TGCGCCAGCAGCTTGGACAGGGACGAGCAGTACTTC.

The J gene is TRBJ2-7, the V gene TRBV27; D gene uncertain. V gave up 5 bases and J gave up 7 bases, with 15 bases separating them. The length of the CDR3 is 13 residues. Germline assignment: CDR1 MNHEY and CDR2 SMNVEV (reference sequence). CDR3 in amino acids: CASSPTRFWEQYF. The CDR3 region has the DNA TGTGCCAGCAGTCCAACTCGTTTTTGGGAGCAGTACTTC.

This chain links TRBV7-9 with TRBJ1-3; maybe TRBD1 (5 bases). V lost 5 bases and J lost 8, with 10 bases in between. Germline CDR1 and CDR2: SEHNR and FQNEAQ (reference sequence). The CDR3 is made up of 12 amino acids. CDR3 residues: CASSQGGDTIYF. In DNA form, the CDR3 reads TGTGCCAGCAGCCAGGGAGGGGACACCATATATTTT.

The chain carries TRBV14 and TRBJ1-1; D might be TRBD1 (6 bases). The CDR3 extends over 13 amino acids. V was cut by 4 bases and J by 1 base, with 7 bases left in between. CDR1 and CDR2 (germline): SGHDN, FVKESK. The CDR3 coding sequence is TGTGCCAGCAGCCTACAGGGGAACACTGAAGCTTTCTTT. Translation gives CASSLQGNTEAFF.

This chain links TRBV6-1 with TRBJ2-1, with TRBD2 identical over 11 bases. The CDR3 extends over 14 amino acids. Germline V lookup: CDR1 MNHNS, CDR2 SASEGT. Trimming removed 8 bases from V and 3 bases from J; junction bases left unmatched: 3. CDR3 loop: CASRLAGSYNEQFF. The CDR3 DNA follows: TGTGCCAGCCGACTAGCGGGGAGCTACAATGAGCAGTTCTTC.

Concerning this clone itself: Compared with germline, one end of the junction differs, possibly owing to a read error. The V gene is TRBV7-6, the J gene TRBJ1-5; D is possibly TRBD1 (5 bases). The CDR3 runs to 15 residues. Per the germline V gene, CDR1 is SGHVS and CDR2 is FNYEAQ. As DNA, the CDR3 is TGTGCCAGCAGCTTATCCAGGGATAGCAGTCAGCCCCAGCATTTT. Protein: CASSLSRDSSQPQHF. The full variable domain, rest sourced from reference TRBV7-6 and TRBJ1-5, is GAGVSQSPRYKVTKRGQDVALRCDPISGHVSLYWYRQALGQGPEFLTYFNYEAQQDKSGLPNDRFSAERPEGSISTLTIQRTEQRDSAMYRCASSLSRDSSQPQHFGDGTRLSIL.

V is TRBV4-1 and J is TRBJ1-2; TRBD1 aligns across 9 bases. Per germline, CDR1 MGHRA and CDR2 YSYEKL. The CDR3 runs to 14 residues. Trimming removed 0 bases from V and 7 bases from J; junction bases left unmatched: 3. CDR3 region: CASSQDDRGVGYTF. CDR3 nucleotides: TGCGCCAGCAGCCAAGATGACAGGGGGGTTGGCTACACCTTC.

This clone was counted once. The chain combines TRBV5-6 with TRBJ1-1; D uncertain. The CDR3 totals 14 residues. V lost 0 bases, J lost 3 bases, and 9 bases lay in between. The V gene's germline CDR1 is SGHDT and CDR2 YYEEEE. The CDR3: CASSLGRRDTEAFF. For the CDR3, the DNA is TGTGCCAGCAGCTTGGGCCGACGGGACACTGAAGCTTTCTTT.

As for this clone: One end of the junction is discordant with germline, which a read error may explain. The chain combines TRBV30 with TRBJ1-4; a possible D gene is TRBD1 (5 bases). The CDR3 length is 16 residues. From germline, CDR1 is GTSNPN and CDR2 SVGIG (reference sequence). The CDR3 DNA reads as TGTGCCTGGAGTATAAGAGGGGAGGGTACTAGTGAAAAACTGTTTTTT. It specifies CAWSIRGEGTSEKLFF.

V gene TRBV25-1 combines with J gene TRBJ2-7, with D perhaps matching TRBD1 (5 bases). V gave up 3 bases and J gave up 2 bases, with 8 bases separating them. The CDR3 loop spans 13 amino acids. The V gene's germline CDR1 is MGHDK and CDR2 SYGVNS. The CDR3: CASSEAGTYEQYF. CDR3 bases: TGTGCCAGCAGTGAGGCAGGGACCTACGAGCAGTACTTC.

This sequence joins TRBV4-1 and TRBJ2-1; tentative D call: TRBD2 (6 bases). CDR3 size: 15 residues. V shed 4 bases and J shed 0 bases, with 10 bases lying between them. Germline loops: CDR1 MGHRA, CDR2 YSYEKL. The CDR3 spells CASSRGTLSYNEQFF. The DNA of the CDR3 is TGCGCCAGCAGCCGAGGGACTCTCTCCTACAATGAGCAGTTCTTC.

This chain uses TRBV7-9 with TRBJ1-5; D is uncertain. Germline CDR1 is SEHNR and CDR2 is FQNEAQ (reference sequence). V was clipped by 6 bases and J by 4 bases, with 16 bases between them. The CDR3 is 15 residues long. CDR3 bases: TGTGCCAGCAGGGCGGGGATAGAGGGAAATCAGCCCCAGCATTTT. Its protein product is CASRAGIEGNQPQHF.